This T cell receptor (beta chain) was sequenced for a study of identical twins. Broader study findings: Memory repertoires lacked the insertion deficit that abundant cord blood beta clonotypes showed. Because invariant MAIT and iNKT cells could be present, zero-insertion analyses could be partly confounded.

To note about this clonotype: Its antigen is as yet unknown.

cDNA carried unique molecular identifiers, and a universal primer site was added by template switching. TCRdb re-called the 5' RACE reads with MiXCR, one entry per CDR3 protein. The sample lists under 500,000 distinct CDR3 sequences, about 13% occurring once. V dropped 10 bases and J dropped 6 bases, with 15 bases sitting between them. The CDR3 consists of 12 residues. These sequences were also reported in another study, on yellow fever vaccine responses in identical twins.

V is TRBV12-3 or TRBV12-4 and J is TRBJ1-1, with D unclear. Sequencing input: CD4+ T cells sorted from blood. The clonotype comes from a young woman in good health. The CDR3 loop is CATTEARPEAFF. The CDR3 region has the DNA TGTGCCACTACGGAAGCGAGGCCTGAAGCTTTCTTT.